This entry features one T cell receptor beta chain sequence. The antigen is unknown. Between the trimmed V and J ends, which lost 4 bases and 1 base, there was a span of 8 bases. This CDR3 region has 13 residues. In germline, CDR1 is SGHRS, CDR2 YFSETQ. With 60 Vbeta and 13 Jbeta primers, the PCR was carried out. Using immunoSEQ multiplex PCR, the repertoire was profiled, and TCRdb retains in-frame clones only, with some absent. Of about 120,000 clones in the sample, 60% to 80% were seen once. This record belongs to a study of cytomegalovirus exposure and HLA in healthy donors. Notes on the study in general: Among TCR beta chains, those listed as cytomegalovirus-associated numbered fewer than 200.

This TCR was sampled from a man aged 50 or older in good health and CMV-seropositive. The chain links TRBV5-1 to TRBJ1-1; D is uncertain. Sequenced: PBMCs. The CDR3, as DNA: TGCGCCAGCAGCCCAGCAGGGAACACTGAAGCTTTCTTT. Its protein product is CASSPAGNTEAFF.